This T cell receptor beta chain was retrieved from a study of blood T cell repertoires in COVID-19. The germline V gene has CDR1 LGHDT and CDR2 YNNKEL (reference sequence). The CDR3 sequence is 18 residues long. V was pared by 1 base and J by 1 base, with 16 bases between. Assay: immunoSEQ multiplex PCR; the TCRdb copy retains only in-frame clones and omits some. The sample shows around 81,000 clones, roughly 87% of them seen only once. The TCR originated in a man aged 70 or older with acute or convalescent COVID-19. The rearrangement joins TRBV3-1 (or the pseudogene TRBV3-2) to TRBJ2-2, with D possibly TRBD1 on 6 matching bases. The sample taken for sequencing was peripheral blood. CDR3 coding DNA: TGTGCCAGCAGCCAAGTCGGTCAGGGGCGAGGGAACACCGGGGAGCTGTTTTTT. Its protein is CASSQVGQGRGNTGELFF.